One and the same sample provided the 22 T cell receptor beta chains below, sequenced in a study of blood T cell repertoires in COVID-19. Libraries were prepared by immunoSEQ multiplex PCR; TCRdb keeps only in-frame clonotypes and omits some of them. The sample has about 200,000 clones, about 82% seen once; the top ten hold roughly 5.9%. Sequencing input: PBMCs or T cells enriched from blood (not recorded which). All receptors derive from a man between 40 and 49 years old with acute COVID-19.

As to this clone: Sequence at one end of the junction differs from germline and may be a read error. The chain has TRBV3-1 (or the pseudogene TRBV3-2) and TRBJ1-6, with D unclear. CDR1 is LGHDT, CDR2 YNNKEL, per germline (reference sequence). The CDR3 runs to 13 residues. CDR3: CASSQVDNSPLHF. CDR3 DNA sequence: TGTGCCAGCAGTCAAGTAGATAATTCACCCCTCCACTTT.

The rearrangement joins TRBV5-4 to TRBJ2-5; 12 nucleotides match TRBD2. The CDR3 is 15 amino acids. The ends lost 2 bases at V and 2 bases at J; junction bases unmatched: 1. Germline assignment: CDR1 SGHNT and CDR2 YYREEE (reference sequence). The CDR3: CASSFGLAGQETQYF. DNA of the CDR3: TGTGCCAGCAGCTTCGGACTAGCGGGGCAAGAGACCCAGTACTTC.

The V gene is TRBV27, the J gene TRBJ1-3; D perhaps matches TRBD1 (5 bases). V gave up 6 bases and J gave up 0 bases, with 9 bases separating them. Germline V gene lookup returns CDR1 MNHEY and CDR2 SMNVEV (reference sequence). The CDR3 spans 14 residues. The CDR3 loop is CASSKTVSGNTIYF. The CDR3 bases are TGTGCCAGCAGCAAGACAGTCTCTGGAAACACCATATATTTT.

The chain recombines TRBV28 with TRBJ1-2, with 8 bases identical to TRBD1. With V trimmed by 3 bases and J by 4 bases, 4 bases remained unmatched. Per the germline V gene, CDR1 is MDHEN and CDR2 is SYDVKM. This CDR3 comprises 14 residues. CDR3 protein: CASSLPGGFYGYTF. CDR3 sequence (DNA): TGTGCCAGCAGTTTGCCAGGGGGCTTCTATGGCTACACCTTC.

The chain carries TRBV11-1 and TRBJ1-5; 8 nucleotides line up with TRBD1. The germline CDR1 and CDR2 sequences are SGHAT and FQDESV (reference sequence). Trimming cost V 6 bases and J 5 bases; bases outside gene matches: 9. CDR3 size: 15 residues. The CDR3 sequence is CASSSDPTGDQPQHF. The CDR3 DNA reads TGTGCCAGCAGTTCGGACCCGACAGGGGATCAGCCCCAGCATTTT.

This sequence joins TRBV4-2 and TRBJ1-4; no definite D call. This CDR3 has 14 residues. The germline gives CDR1 LGHNA, CDR2 YNFKEQ. V was pared by 1 base and J by 0 bases, with 3 bases between. The CDR3 reads CASSQAATNEKLFF. CDR3 nucleotide sequence: TGTGCCAGCAGCCAAGCGGCAACTAATGAAAAACTGTTTTTT.

The chain employs TRBV28 and TRBJ1-2; possible D gene TRBD1, 5 bases. Trimming cost V 6 bases and J 5 bases, with 16 bases left between them. This CDR3 contains 14 residues. In germline, CDR1 is MDHEN, CDR2 SYDVKM. The CDR3 DNA is TGTGCCAGCAGACGATCCGGGACTCAATATGGCTACACCTTC. It translates to CASRRSGTQYGYTF.

The genes are TRBV18 and TRBJ1-4; the D is unclear. The germline V gene encodes CDR1 KGHSH and CDR2 LQKENI. V was cut by 3 bases and J by 8 bases, with 10 bases left in between. CDR3 length: 13 amino acids. CDR3 in DNA: TGTGCCAGCTCACCCGTACAGAGAGAAAAACTGTTTTTT. Its translation: CASSPVQREKLFF.

V gene TRBV7-6 combines with J gene TRBJ2-3; 7 bases are shared with TRBD2. Germline V gene lookup returns CDR1 SGHVS and CDR2 FNYEAQ. This CDR3 is built from 16 residues. V lost 5 bases and J lost 0; bases outside the gene matches: 8. This chain's CDR3 is CASSASGTTSTDTQYF. CDR3 DNA sequence: TGTGCCAGCAGCGCATCCGGGACTACTAGCACAGATACGCAGTATTTT.

The J gene is TRBJ1-6, the V gene TRBV6-1; TRBD1 might be the D (6 bases). CDR3 size: 17 residues. V shed 1 base and J shed 6 bases, with 16 bases lying between them. CDR1 is MNHNS, CDR2 SASEGT, per germline. The CDR3 DNA is TGTGCCAGCAGTGAAGGTAGGGGTGGACAGTTTAATTCACCCCTCCACTTT. It yields the protein CASSEGRGGQFNSPLHF.

The chain couples TRBV9 to TRBJ2-7, with a weak D call TRBD2 (5 bases). V was pared by 4 bases and J by 6 bases, with 14 bases between. CDR1 is SGDLS and CDR2 is YYNGEE in the germline V gene. The CDR3 is 13 amino acids. In DNA form, the CDR3 reads TGTGCCAGCAGCCCCCTCCCAGAGGGCGAGCAGTACTTC. This translates into CASSPLPEGEQYF. Looking up the rest from reference TRBV9 and TRBJ2-7 gives the full variable domain: DSGVTQTPKHLITATGQRVTLRCSPRSGDLSVYWYQQSLDQGLQFLIQYYNGEERAKGNILERFSAQQFPDLHSELNLSSLELGDSALYFCASSPLPEGEQYFGPGTRLTVT.

The V and J genes are TRBV12-3 or TRBV12-4 and TRBJ2-5; maybe TRBD2 (5 bases). V was pared by 6 bases and J by 1 base, with 9 bases between. The CDR3 is 13 amino acids. The CDR3 loop is CASRNRGQETQYF. CDR3 nucleotide sequence: TGTGCCAGCAGGAACCGGGGCCAAGAGACCCAGTACTTC.

This chain links TRBV5-1 with TRBJ2-7, with D perhaps TRBD2 (6 bases). Germline lookup yields CDR1 SGHRS and CDR2 YFSETQ. The CDR3 covers 15 residues. Trimming removed 4 bases at V and 3 bases at J, with 17 bases between. The CDR3: CASSQQYGGIYEQYF. CDR3 nucleotide sequence: TGCGCCAGCAGCCAGCAATACGGCGGGATCTACGAGCAGTACTTC.

This chain connects TRBV25-1 to TRBJ2-3; tentative D call: TRBD2 (7 bases). The V gene's germline CDR1 is MGHDK and CDR2 SYGVNS. The CDR3 is 15 amino acids. The germline V and J ends were trimmed by 4 bases and 7 bases, with 18 bases remaining between them. The CDR3 DNA follows: TGTGCCAGCAGTGGAATCAAGGGGGGGCGAAATACGCAGTATTTT. Encoded protein: CASSGIKGGRNTQYF.

The genes are TRBV5-6 and TRBJ2-3; 7 bases line up with TRBD2. Trimming at V came to 4 bases and at J to 4 bases, leaving 3 bases not matched to a gene. Germline CDR1 SGHDT, CDR2 YYEEEE. The CDR3 sequence is 13 residues long. In nucleotides, the CDR3 is TGTGCCAGCAGCCGACTAGCCGCAGATACGCAGTATTTT. This sequence encodes CASSRLAADTQYF.

The chain couples TRBV6-2 or TRBV6-3 to TRBJ1-1, with no clear D. V was trimmed by 0 bases and J by 3 bases, leaving 8 bases between them. CDR1 MNHEY and CDR2 SVGEGT come from the germline V gene. The CDR3 covers 14 residues. The DNA for the CDR3 is TGTGCCAGCAGTTACTCTTGGCCGTACACTGAAGCTTTCTTT. Its translation: CASSYSWPYTEAFF.

The chain carries TRBV5-4 and TRBJ2-1; 11 bases match TRBD2. This CDR3 region has 16 residues. The V gene end was trimmed by 4 bases and the J gene end by 7 bases; junction bases not matched to a gene: 10. Germline loops: CDR1 SGHNT, CDR2 YYREEE (reference sequence). CDR3 residues: CASSGQLAGVGNEQFF. CDR3 coding DNA: TGTGCCAGCAGCGGACAACTAGCGGGAGTGGGTAATGAGCAGTTCTTC.

The gene calls are TRBV5-1 and TRBJ1-6; D uncertain. CDR3 size: 11 residues. Germline CDR1 SGHRS, CDR2 YFSETQ. V was pared by 0 bases and J by 15 bases, with 7 bases between. The CDR3 loop reads CASSLGGYLHF. For the CDR3, the DNA is TGCGCCAGCAGCTTGGGAGGGTACCTCCACTTT.

In regard to this clone: At one of its ends the junction is not consistent with the germline gene, which may arise from a read error. The V call is TRBV3-1 (or the pseudogene TRBV3-2), the J call TRBJ2-3; a weak D match, TRBD1 (5 bases). Germline CDR1 and CDR2: LGHDT and YNNKEL (reference sequence). The CDR3 contains 16 residues. The CDR3 DNA follows: TGTGCCAGCAGCCCGTATGCGGACGGTAGCACAGGTACGCAGTATTTT. It codes for CASSPYADGSTGTQYF.

The genes are TRBV30 and TRBJ2-7, with TRBD2 as a possible D gene (6 bases). V was trimmed by 3 bases and J by 2 bases, leaving 23 bases between them. The CDR3 has 17 residues. CDR1 and CDR2 (germline): GTSNPN, SVGIG (reference sequence). CDR3 amino acids: CAWRPTRAGPPTYEQYF. The DNA for the CDR3 is TGTGCCTGGAGGCCCACCCGGGCGGGACCACCTACCTACGAGCAGTACTTC.

The chain combines TRBV28 with TRBJ1-5, with TRBD1 matching over 8 bases. The CDR3 has 16 residues. Germline lookup yields CDR1 MDHEN and CDR2 SYDVKM. The J segment lost 4 bases and the V segment lost 6 bases, leaving 11 bases of the junction unmatched. The CDR3 DNA reads as TGTGCCAGCAGCTACTCACCGGGGACAGGTAATCAGCCCCAGCATTTT. Protein product: CASSYSPGTGNQPQHF. Based on the CDR3 plus reference TRBV28 and TRBJ1-5, the full variable domain is DVKVTQSSRYLVKRTGEKVFLECVQDMDHENMFWYRQDPGLGLRLIYFSYDVKMKEKGDIPEGYSVSREKKERFSLILESASTNQTSMYLCASSYSPGTGNQPQHFGDGTRLSIL.

The chain combines TRBV10-3 with TRBJ1-3, with a tentative D call TRBD1 (6 bases). The CDR3 is made up of 16 amino acids. Germline V CDR1 and CDR2: ENHRY, SYGVKD. Trimming took 2 bases from V and 0 from J, leaving 11 bases between them. Here the CDR3 DNA reads TGTGCCATCAGTGAGGGACAGCCTTCCTCTGGAAACACCATATATTTT. Its translation is CAISEGQPSSGNTIYF.